The next 30 T cell receptor beta chains were all read from a single sample in a study of shared T cell receptors in the human thymus. Sequencing was performed with immunoSEQ multiplex PCR; in TCRdb, only in-frame clones are kept and a portion is missing. In the table there are hundreds of thousands of clones, 88% of which are singletons. The same sample was also studied in work on human thymus T cells.

Source material: thymocytes. The receptors were sampled from a boy in the first two years of life with a congenital heart defect.

The rearrangement uses TRBV6-7 and TRBJ1-3; 7 nucleotides line up with TRBD1. TRBV6-7 is an ORF, and what it does is uncertain. V shed 10 bases and J 3 bases; nucleotides not matched to a gene: 12. CDR3 length: 15 residues. The DNA for the CDR3 is TGTGCCATCAGAACGGACAGGAAAAGTGGAAACACCATATATTTT. Protein: CAIRTDRKSGNTIYF.

The rearrangement joins TRBV4-1 to TRBJ2-1, with D possibly TRBD2 on 5 matching bases. The germline V and J ends were trimmed by 0 bases and 2 bases, with 14 bases remaining between them. Germline-derived CDR1 and CDR2 are MGHRA and YSYEKL. CDR3 length: 17 residues. This chain's CDR3 is CASSQDFGVPAYNEQFF. The CDR3 DNA is TGCGCCAGCAGCCAAGATTTCGGGGTGCCCGCCTACAATGAGCAGTTCTTC.

This chain connects TRBV11-2 to TRBJ2-4; possibly TRBD1 for D (7 bases). CDR3 size: 14 residues. V was cut by 3 bases and J by 5 bases, with 11 bases left in between. CDR1 SGHAT and CDR2 FQNNGV come from the germline V gene. The chain's CDR3 is CASSFRGAQNIQYF. The CDR3, as DNA: TGTGCCAGCAGCTTCAGGGGGGCCCAAAACATTCAGTACTTC.

The chain recombines TRBV5-4 with TRBJ2-3, with 7 positions matching TRBD1. Germline values: CDR1 SGHNT, CDR2 YYREEE (reference sequence). The ends lost 4 bases at V and 0 bases at J; junction bases unmatched: 5. The CDR3 totals 15 residues. The CDR3 loop is CASSPRGLSTDTQYF. Written as DNA, the CDR3 is TGTGCCAGCAGCCCGAGGGGGCTGAGCACAGATACGCAGTATTTT.

This chain connects TRBV28 to TRBJ1-3, with 9 positions matching TRBD1. CDR3 length: 13 residues. Trimming cost V 6 bases and J 6 bases; bases outside gene matches: 3. CDR1 is MDHEN and CDR2 is SYDVKM in the germline V gene. The CDR3 DNA is TGTGCCAGCAGCCGGACAGGGGAAAACACCATATATTTT. Residues: CASSRTGENTIYF.

This chain links TRBV2 with TRBJ2-7, with 11 bases lining up with TRBD2. The germline V gene encodes CDR1 SNHLY and CDR2 FYNNEI. CDR3 length: 14 amino acids. Germline trimming cut 6 bases from V and 3 bases from J; bases unmatched to any gene: 4. CDR3: CASSAGTSGYEQYF. The CDR3 DNA follows: TGTGCCAGCAGCGCCGGGACTAGCGGCTACGAGCAGTACTTC.

CDR3 sequence reads: CASSFRAANTDTQYF. The CDR3 DNA reads as TGTGCCAGCAGCTTCCGAGCGGCCAACACAGATACGCAGTATTTT. The chain has TRBV7-2 and TRBJ2-3, with D maybe TRBD2 (5 bases). Germline V gene lookup returns CDR1 SGHTA and CDR2 FQGNSA. Trimming cost V 3 bases and J 2 bases, with 12 bases left between them. The CDR3 length is 15 residues.

The chain uses TRBV19 and TRBJ1-1, with D perhaps TRBD1 (5 bases). The CDR3 has 17 amino acids. The ends were cut back, 5 bases at V and 0 bases at J, with 19 bases in the middle. CDR1 LNHDA and CDR2 SQIVND come from the germline V gene (reference sequence). The chain's CDR3 is CASSSPIRWDLNTEAFF. CDR3 DNA sequence: TGTGCCAGTAGTTCACCTATTAGGTGGGACTTGAACACTGAAGCTTTCTTT.

The rearrangement links TRBV27 to TRBJ1-5; a weak D match, TRBD1 (5 bases). This CDR3 spans 16 amino acids. The ends were cut back, 2 bases at V and 0 bases at J, with 11 bases in the middle. Germline V gene data show CDR1 as MNHEY and CDR2 as SMNVEV (reference sequence). The CDR3 DNA reads as TGTGCCAGCAGTTTAGGGCAGGGCCTTAGCAATCAGCCCCAGCATTTT. The encoded protein is CASSLGQGLSNQPQHF.

J is TRBJ2-5 and V is TRBV4-3; 10 bases map to TRBD2. Germline V lookup: CDR1 LGHNA, CDR2 YSLEER. The CDR3 loop spans 17 amino acids. Unmatched junction bases numbered 7, after V lost 0 bases and J lost 3 bases. The chain's CDR3 is CASSQDQLAGDEETQYF. Written as DNA, the CDR3 is TGCGCCAGCAGCCAAGATCAGCTAGCGGGAGATGAAGAGACCCAGTACTTC.

The chain carries TRBV5-5 and TRBJ2-7, with D tentatively TRBD2 (7 bases). Germline CDR1 and CDR2: SGHKS and YYEKEE (reference sequence). V shed 7 bases and J shed 3 bases, with 11 bases lying between them. This CDR3 region has 12 residues. In DNA form, the CDR3 reads TGTGCCAGCCGGGGGGCAGACTACGAGCAGTACTTC. The encoded protein is CASRGADYEQYF.

V is TRBV11-3 and J is TRBJ1-4; 7 nucleotides match TRBD1. Trimming cost V 5 bases and J 4 bases; bases outside gene matches: 16. The germline CDR1 and CDR2 sequences are SGHNT and YENEEA. The CDR3 extends over 18 amino acids. The CDR3 is CASSVTGARGRNNEKLFF. The DNA of the CDR3 is TGTGCCAGCAGCGTTACAGGGGCCAGAGGACGTAATAATGAAAAACTGTTTTTT.

The chain uses TRBV30 and TRBJ2-7; 9 nucleotides align to TRBD2. Trimming took 5 bases from V and 5 from J; bases not matched to a gene: 16. The length of the CDR3 is 16 residues. The germline V gene encodes CDR1 GTSNPN and CDR2 SVGIG (reference sequence). CDR3 in amino acids: CAWDRGPGTSQHEQYF. The CDR3 region has the DNA TGTGCCTGGGACCGTGGGCCGGGGACTAGCCAACACGAGCAGTACTTC.

This clone appeared a single time. The chain carries TRBV25-1 and TRBJ1-5; D perhaps matches TRBD1 (5 bases). The CDR3 totals 16 residues. Germline values: CDR1 MGHDK, CDR2 SYGVNS. V lost 6 bases and J lost 7, with 22 bases in between. The CDR3 nucleotides are TGTGCCAGCAGCGCAACGGGCGACAGAGAGTCGCAGCCCCAGCATTTT. It yields the protein CASSATGDRESQPQHF. The full variable domain, its missing parts supplied by reference TRBV25-1 and TRBJ1-5, is EADIYQTPRYLVIGTGKKITLECSQTMGHDKMYWYQQDPGMELHLIHYSYGVNSTEKGDLSSESTVSRIRTEHFPLTLESARPSHTSQYLCASSATGDRESQPQHFGDGTRLSIL.

J is TRBJ1-2 and V is TRBV28; D might be TRBD1 (5 bases). Germline loops: CDR1 MDHEN, CDR2 SYDVKM. CDR3 size: 15 residues. Between the trimmed V and J ends, which lost 11 bases and 0 bases, there was a span of 19 bases. The CDR3 here is CAGFSRATANYGYTF. The DNA of the CDR3 is TGTGCCGGCTTTTCCAGGGCTACCGCTAACTATGGCTACACCTTC.

This sequence joins TRBV4-1 and TRBJ2-1, with a possible D match to TRBD1 (6 bases). V was shortened by 0 bases and J by 14 bases, with 29 bases between the two germline ends. This CDR3 comprises 18 residues. Germline assignment: CDR1 MGHRA and CDR2 YSYEKL. The CDR3 is CASSQDLVEDGRGLPEFF. The CDR3 coding sequence is TGCGCCAGCAGCCAAGATTTAGTCGAGGATGGCAGGGGCCTCCCGGAGTTCTTC.

The rearrangement uses TRBV2 and TRBJ1-5, with TRBD1 identical over 8 bases. The CDR3 is 21 amino acids. CDR1 is SNHLY and CDR2 is FYNNEI in the germline V gene. V lost 5 bases, J lost 2 bases, and 23 bases stayed unmatched. The CDR3, as DNA: TGTGCCAGCAGTCCCCAGTGGGGACCCTCAGGGGCACAGGGGGGCAATCAGCCCCAGCATTTT. Translation: CASSPQWGPSGAQGGNQPQHF.

The rearrangement links TRBV30 to TRBJ1-4, with D tentatively TRBD1 (5 bases). The CDR3 is 14 amino acids. V was trimmed by 3 bases and J by 3 bases, leaving 11 bases between them. Per germline, CDR1 GTSNPN and CDR2 SVGIG (reference sequence). The CDR3 DNA is TGTGCCTGGAGCCCAGGGCACTCTAATGAAAAACTGTTTTTT. Its translation is CAWSPGHSNEKLFF.

The chain joins TRBV29-1 to TRBJ2-1, with 7 bases fitting TRBD2. The junction had 9 bases not matched to a gene; V was cut back by 4 bases and J by 6 bases. This CDR3 spans 14 amino acids. Germline-derived CDR1 and CDR2 are SQVTM and ANQGSEA. CDR3 in DNA: TGCAGCGTTGGGTTGACTAGCAAGGTCAATGAGCAGTTCTTC. This translates into CSVGLTSKVNEQFF.

This sequence joins TRBV28 and TRBJ2-1, with TRBD2 matching 13 bases. Per germline, CDR1 MDHEN and CDR2 SYDVKM. The CDR3 has 21 amino acids. Germline trimming cut 3 bases from V and 10 bases from J; bases unmatched to any gene: 24. The DNA of the CDR3 is TGTGCCAGCAGTTTGAGCGTAGGAAACAGGAGGACTAGCGGGAGAGTAAAGGAGCAGTTCTTC. Translated, it gives CASSLSVGNRRTSGRVKEQFF.

This clone was recorded a few times. The chain uses TRBV4-2 and TRBJ2-7, with TRBD2 matching 8 bases. Germline CDR1 LGHNA, CDR2 YNFKEQ. The CDR3 has 17 amino acids. The junction had 10 bases not matched to a gene; V was cut back by 2 bases and J by 1 base. CDR3 loop: CASSQPRRTGGSYEQYF. Written as DNA, the CDR3 is TGTGCCAGCAGCCAACCCCGGAGGACGGGAGGGTCCTACGAGCAGTACTTC.

This chain's CDR3 is CASSSRTVQYGYTF. CDR3 in DNA: TGTGCCAGCAGCTCACGGACAGTTCAATATGGCTACACCTTC. This rearrangement joins TRBV5-4 to TRBJ1-2; D possibly corresponds to TRBD1 (6 bases). Germline CDR1 SGHNT, CDR2 YYREEE (reference sequence). CDR3 length equals 14 residues. Trimming stripped 3 bases from V and 5 bases from J, with 14 bases between.

J is TRBJ2-1 and V is TRBV30; maybe TRBD2 (6 bases). V was clipped by 1 base and J by 15 bases, with 13 bases between them. The CDR3 covers 11 residues. CDR1 GTSNPN and CDR2 SVGIG come from the germline V gene (reference sequence). The CDR3 spells CAWSGGSGGFF. The CDR3 nucleotides read TGTGCCTGGAGTGGAGGGTCCGGGGGGTTCTTC.

The gene calls are TRBV5-1 and TRBJ2-5; D might be TRBD2 (6 bases). Germline V CDR1 and CDR2: SGHRS, YFSETQ. Trimming left V 0 bases short and J 3 bases short, with 12 bases between. This CDR3 is built from 15 residues. The CDR3 coding sequence is TGCGCCAGCAGCTTGGGGGGGGTGTTCGAAGAGACCCAGTACTTC. Its protein product is CASSLGGVFEETQYF.

The chain recombines TRBV5-4 with TRBJ2-6; D remains unclear. Germline-derived CDR1 and CDR2 are SGHNT and YYREEE (reference sequence). This CDR3 is built from 18 residues. Trimming removed 1 base at V and 0 bases at J, with 14 bases between. CDR3 amino acids: CASSLSGPEASGANVLTF. Here the CDR3 DNA reads TGTGCCAGCAGCTTGAGTGGCCCCGAGGCCTCTGGGGCCAACGTCCTGACTTTC.

V gene TRBV19 combines with J gene TRBJ1-4, with D possibly TRBD1 on 5 matching bases. This CDR3 is built from 20 residues. The germline V and J ends were trimmed by 2 bases and 4 bases, with 26 bases remaining between them. The germline gives CDR1 LNHDA, CDR2 SQIVND (reference sequence). CDR3 bases: TGTGCCAGTAGTATAATCCTTCTATTGGGTTCGGGGGACCATAATGAAAAACTGTTTTTT. Translated: CASSIILLLGSGDHNEKLFF.

V and J are TRBV27 and TRBJ2-3; 13 bases are shared with TRBD2. The V and J ends lost 5 bases and 7 bases, in that order; junction bases with no gene match: 6. CDR1 is MNHEY, CDR2 SMNVEV, per germline (reference sequence). The CDR3 runs to 15 residues. Here the CDR3 reads CASSGLAGEFNTQYF. The CDR3 DNA reads as TGTGCCAGCAGTGGACTAGCGGGAGAGTTTAATACGCAGTATTTT.

The CDR3 sequence: CASSTQTGFSGANVLTF. In DNA, the CDR3 is TGTGCCAGTAGTACCCAGACGGGATTCTCTGGGGCCAACGTCCTGACTTTC. The chain has TRBV19 and TRBJ2-6, with D perhaps matching TRBD2 (5 bases). Trimming removed 4 bases at V and 0 bases at J, with 13 bases between. The CDR3 is 17 residues long. Germline CDR1 reads LNHDA; CDR2 reads SQIVND (reference sequence).

The chain joins TRBV19 to TRBJ2-1, with TRBD2 identical over 11 bases. CDR1 and CDR2 from the germline V gene are LNHDA and SQIVND (reference sequence). This CDR3 has 19 amino acids. V lost 8 bases to trimming and J lost 2 bases; unmatched junction nucleotides: 17. This CDR3 is CASSWFPSGRPVTYNEQFF. CDR3 sequence (DNA): TGTGCCAGTTCATGGTTCCCTAGCGGGAGGCCGGTTACCTACAATGAGCAGTTCTTC.

The chain couples TRBV4-3 to TRBJ2-2; 8 bases are shared with TRBD2. Unmatched junction bases numbered 10, after V lost 0 bases and J lost 4 bases. Germline values: CDR1 LGHNA, CDR2 YSLEER. This CDR3 has 18 amino acids. CDR3 loop: CASSQDPGGAGGTGELFF. CDR3 bases: TGCGCCAGCAGCCAAGATCCGGGGGGGGCCGGGGGCACCGGGGAGCTGTTTTTT.